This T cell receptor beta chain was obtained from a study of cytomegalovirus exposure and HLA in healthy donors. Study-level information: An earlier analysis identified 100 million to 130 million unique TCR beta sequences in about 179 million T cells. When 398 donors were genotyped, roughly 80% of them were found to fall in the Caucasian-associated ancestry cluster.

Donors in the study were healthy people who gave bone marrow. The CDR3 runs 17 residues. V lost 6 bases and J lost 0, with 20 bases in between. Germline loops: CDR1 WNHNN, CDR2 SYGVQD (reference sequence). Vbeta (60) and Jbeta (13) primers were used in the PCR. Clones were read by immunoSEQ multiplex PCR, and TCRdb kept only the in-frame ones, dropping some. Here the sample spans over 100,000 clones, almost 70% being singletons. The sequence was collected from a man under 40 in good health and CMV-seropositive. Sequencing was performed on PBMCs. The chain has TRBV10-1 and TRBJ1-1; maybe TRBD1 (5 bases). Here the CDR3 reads CASSNDSTSRMNTEAFF. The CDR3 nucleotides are TGCGCCAGCAGCAATGACAGTACTTCAAGAATGAACACTGAAGCTTTCTTT.